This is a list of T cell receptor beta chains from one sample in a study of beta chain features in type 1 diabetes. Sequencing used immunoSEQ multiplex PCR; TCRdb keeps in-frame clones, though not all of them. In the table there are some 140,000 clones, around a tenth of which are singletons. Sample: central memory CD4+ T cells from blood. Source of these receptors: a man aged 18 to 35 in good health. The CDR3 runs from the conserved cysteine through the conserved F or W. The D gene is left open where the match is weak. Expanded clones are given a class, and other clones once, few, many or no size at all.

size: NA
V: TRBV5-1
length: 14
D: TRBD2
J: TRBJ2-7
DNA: TGCGCCAGCAGCCTAGGACTAGCGGGGTCCGAGCAGTACTTC
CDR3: CASSLGLAGSEQYF

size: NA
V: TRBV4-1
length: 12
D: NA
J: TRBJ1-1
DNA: TGCGCCAGTACCCGGGAGAACACTGAAGCTTTCTTT
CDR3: CASTRENTEAFF

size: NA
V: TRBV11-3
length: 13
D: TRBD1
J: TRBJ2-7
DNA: TGTGCCAGCAGCTTAGTGGGACAGTCCGAGCAGTACTTC
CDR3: CASSLVGQSEQYF

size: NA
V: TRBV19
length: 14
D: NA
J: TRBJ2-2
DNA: TGTGCCAGTAAAGACAGCACTAACACCGGGGAGCTGTTTTTT
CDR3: CASKDSTNTGELFF

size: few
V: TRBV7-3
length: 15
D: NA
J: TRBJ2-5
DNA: TGTGCCAGCAGCTTAAGTCCAGGGATACAAGAGACCCAGTACTTC
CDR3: CASSLSPGIQETQYF

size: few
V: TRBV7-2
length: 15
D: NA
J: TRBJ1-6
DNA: TGTGCCAGCAGCTTAGTACCTGGGCTTAATTCACCCCTCCACTTT
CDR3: CASSLVPGLNSPLHF

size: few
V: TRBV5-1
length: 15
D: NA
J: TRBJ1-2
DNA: TGCGCCAGCAGCTTGGGAGGCACGGAAAACTATGGCTACACCTTC
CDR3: CASSLGGTENYGYTF

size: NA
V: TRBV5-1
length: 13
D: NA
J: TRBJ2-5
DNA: TGCGCCAGCAGCTGGTCCGGTGAGGAGACCCAGTACTTC
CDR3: CASSWSGEETQYF

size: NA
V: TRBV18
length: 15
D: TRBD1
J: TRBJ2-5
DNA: TGTGCCAGCTCACCAATGACAGGGGAGAAAGAGACCCAGTACTTC
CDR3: CASSPMTGEKETQYF

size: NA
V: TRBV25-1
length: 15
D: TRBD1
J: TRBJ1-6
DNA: TGTGCCAGCAGTAGTGGAGGGGGCTGGGATTCACCCCTCCACTTT
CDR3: CASSSGGGWDSPLHF

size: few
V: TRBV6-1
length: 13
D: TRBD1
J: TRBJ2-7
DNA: TGTGCCAGCAGCTGGACAGGGGTACACGAGCAGTACTTC
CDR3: CASSWTGVHEQYF

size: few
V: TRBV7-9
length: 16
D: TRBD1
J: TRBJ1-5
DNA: TGTGCCAGCAGCGCGTGGACAGGGGGTGACAATCAGCCCCAGCATTTT
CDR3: CASSAWTGGDNQPQHF

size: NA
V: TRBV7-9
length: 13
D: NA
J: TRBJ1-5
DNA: TGTGCCAGCAGCATCCAGGGGAATCAGCCCCAGCATTTT
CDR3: CASSIQGNQPQHF

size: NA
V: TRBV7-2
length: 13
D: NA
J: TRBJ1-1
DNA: TGTGCCAGCAGCTTAGGTCAAAACACTGAAGCTTTCTTT
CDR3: CASSLGQNTEAFF

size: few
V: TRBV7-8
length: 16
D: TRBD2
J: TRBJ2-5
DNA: TGTGCCAGCAGCACGCCTAGCGGGGGGGCCGGAGAGACCCAGTACTTC
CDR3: CASSTPSGGAGETQYF

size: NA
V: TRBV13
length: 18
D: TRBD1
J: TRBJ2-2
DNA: TGTGCCAGCAGAAAGACAGGGGGTCCTACAGCTTACACCGGGGAGCTGTTTTTT
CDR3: CASRKTGGPTAYTGELFF

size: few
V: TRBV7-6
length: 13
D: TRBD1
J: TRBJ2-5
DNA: TGTGCCAGCAGCAGGGGGCGTCAAGAGACCCAGTACTTC
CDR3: CASSRGRQETQYF

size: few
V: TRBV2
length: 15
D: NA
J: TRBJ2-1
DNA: TGTGCCAGCAGCTTCGGGACTCCCTACTACAATGAGCAGTTCTTC
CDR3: CASSFGTPYYNEQFF

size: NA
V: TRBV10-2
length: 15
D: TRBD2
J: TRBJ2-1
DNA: TGCGCCAGCTCACCAGGCGGGGGGGGCAGGAATGAGCAGTTCTTC
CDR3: CASSPGGGGRNEQFF

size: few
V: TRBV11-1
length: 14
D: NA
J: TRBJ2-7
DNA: TGTGCCAGCAGCTTATCCGACGGAGGGTACGAGCAGTACTTC
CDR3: CASSLSDGGYEQYF

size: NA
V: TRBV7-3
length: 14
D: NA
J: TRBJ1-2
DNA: TGTGCCAGCAGCCAAGACGGGTCTGGAAGTGGCTACACCTTC
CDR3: CASSQDGSGSGYTF

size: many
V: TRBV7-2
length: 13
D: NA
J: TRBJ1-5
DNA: TGTGCCAGCAGCGCACAGGGTGATCAGCCCCAGCATTTT
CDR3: CASSAQGDQPQHF

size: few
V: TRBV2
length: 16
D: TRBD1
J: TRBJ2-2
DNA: TGTGCCAGCATCAGGCAGGGGGCCTCGAACACCGGGGAGCTGTTTTTT
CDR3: CASIRQGASNTGELFF

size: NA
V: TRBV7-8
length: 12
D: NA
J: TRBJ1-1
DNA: TGTGCCACCCAACGGGGAGGGACTGAAGCTTTCTTT
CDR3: CATQRGGTEAFF

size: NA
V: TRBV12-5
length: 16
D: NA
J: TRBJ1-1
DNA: TGTGCTAGTGGTTTGGTACTGGGCAGTCTGAACACTGAAGCTTTCTTT
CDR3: CASGLVLGSLNTEAFF

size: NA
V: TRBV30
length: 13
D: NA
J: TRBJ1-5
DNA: TGTGCCTGGAGTCAGGGTAGCAATCAGCCCCAGCATTTT
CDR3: CAWSQGSNQPQHF

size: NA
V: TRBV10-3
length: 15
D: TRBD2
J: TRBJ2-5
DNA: TGTGCCATCAGGGGAAGCGGGGGGGGTCAAGAGACCCAGTACTTC
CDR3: CAIRGSGGGQETQYF

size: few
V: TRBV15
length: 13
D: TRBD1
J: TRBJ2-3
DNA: TGTGCCACCAGGGACAGGAGCACAGATACGCAGTATTTT
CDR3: CATRDRSTDTQYF

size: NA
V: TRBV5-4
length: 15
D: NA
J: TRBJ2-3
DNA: TGTGCCAGCAGCTTGGCCAAGGGGCAGACAGATACGCAGTATTTT
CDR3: CASSLAKGQTDTQYF

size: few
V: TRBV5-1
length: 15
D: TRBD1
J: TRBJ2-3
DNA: TGCGCCAGCTCATCCTGGGACAGTTCCACAGATACGCAGTATTTT
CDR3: CASSSWDSSTDTQYF

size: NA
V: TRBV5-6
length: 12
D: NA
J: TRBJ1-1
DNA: TGTGCCAGCAGCTTGTCGAGAGCTGAAGCTTTCTTT
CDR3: CASSLSRAEAFF

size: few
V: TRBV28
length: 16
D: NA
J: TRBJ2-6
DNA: TGTGCCAGCGCCGCTGGGGCTGGGGCTGGGGCCAACGTCCTGACTTTC
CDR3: CASAAGAGAGANVLTF

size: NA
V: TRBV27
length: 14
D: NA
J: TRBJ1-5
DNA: TGTGCCAGCAGCCGCGCTTCCAGCAATCAGCCCCAGCATTTT
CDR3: CASSRASSNQPQHF

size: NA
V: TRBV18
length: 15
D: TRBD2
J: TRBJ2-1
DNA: TGTGCCAGCTCACCAACTAGCGGGGGGGCCAATGAGCAGTTCTTC
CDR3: CASSPTSGGANEQFF

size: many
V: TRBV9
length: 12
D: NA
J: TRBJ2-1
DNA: TGTGCCAGCAGCGTAGTAGCAGCTGAGCAGTTCTTC
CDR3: CASSVVAAEQFF

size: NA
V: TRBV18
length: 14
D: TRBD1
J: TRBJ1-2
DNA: TGTGCCAGCTCACCGACAGGGCTTAACTATGGCTACACCTTC
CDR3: CASSPTGLNYGYTF

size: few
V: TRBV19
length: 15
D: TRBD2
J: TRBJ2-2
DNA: TGTGCCAGTAGCCCCTCCGGGGGGGCCGCCGGGGAGCTGTTTTTT
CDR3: CASSPSGGAAGELFF

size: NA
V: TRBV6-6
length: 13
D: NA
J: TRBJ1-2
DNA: TGTGCCAGCAGTTACCCTGAGCCGCCTGGCTACACCTTC
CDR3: CASSYPEPPGYTF

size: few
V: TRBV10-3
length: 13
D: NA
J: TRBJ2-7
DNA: TGTGCCATCAGGGAGAGGGAGGCGGCGGGGCAGTACTTC
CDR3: CAIREREAAGQYF

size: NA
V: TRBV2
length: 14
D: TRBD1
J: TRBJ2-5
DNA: TGTGCCAGCAGCGACAGGGGTCTCGGGTCGACCCAGTACTTC
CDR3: CASSDRGLGSTQYF

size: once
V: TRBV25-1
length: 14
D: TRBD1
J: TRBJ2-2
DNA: TGTGCCAGCACTGGACAGGGTCGCACCGGGGAGCTGTTTTTT
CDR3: CASTGQGRTGELFF

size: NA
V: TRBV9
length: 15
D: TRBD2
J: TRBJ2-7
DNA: TGTGCCAGCAGCACTAGCGGGGGAAGTTCCTACGAGCAGTACTTC
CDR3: CASSTSGGSSYEQYF

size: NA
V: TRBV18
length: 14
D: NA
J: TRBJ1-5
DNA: TGTGCCAGCTCACCACCAACAGGGACCCAGCCCCAGCATTTT
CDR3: CASSPPTGTQPQHF

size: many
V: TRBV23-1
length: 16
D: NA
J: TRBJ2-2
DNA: TGCGCCAGCAGTCCCCGACAGTATGATAACACCGGGGAGCTGTTTTTT
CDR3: CASSPRQYDNTGELFF

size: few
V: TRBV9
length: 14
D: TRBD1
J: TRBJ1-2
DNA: TGTGCCAGCAGCGTTACGGACAGGGGCTATGGCTACACCTTC
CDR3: CASSVTDRGYGYTF

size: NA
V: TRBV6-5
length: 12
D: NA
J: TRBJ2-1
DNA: TGTGCCAGCAGACCCCTAGACAATGAGCAGTTCTTC
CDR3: CASRPLDNEQFF